The T cell receptor (beta chain) described here comes from a study of T cell responses to AZD1222 COVID-19 vaccine. In regard to this clone: Its antigen remains unidentified.

Overall study results and limits: Seropositive status at baseline applied to only five or six AZD1222 recipients. When two AZD1222 doses had been given, Spike-specific TCR breadth and depth rose.

Germline loops: CDR1 SEHNR, CDR2 FQNEAQ (reference sequence). Trimming took off 4 bases at V and 2 bases at J, with 18 bases between the two ends. The CDR3 covers 16 residues. Sequenced by immunoSEQ multiplex PCR; TCRdb stores in-frame clones only, minus some. Found here are tens of thousands of clones, around 92% of them singletons; the top ten hold about 8.8%. This sequence was found in an adult who received the AZD1222 COVID-19 vaccine. The input for sequencing was peripheral blood, taken 28 days after the second AZD1222 dose. V gene TRBV7-9 combines with J gene TRBJ2-7, with D possibly TRBD2 on 6 matching bases. Here the CDR3 DNA reads TGTGCCAGCAGCTCTTCATTCAGGGACTTGACCTACGAGCAGTACTTC. Encoded protein: CASSSSFRDLTYEQYF. Complete variable domain (other parts from reference TRBV7-9 and TRBJ2-7): DTGVSQNPRHKITKRGQNVTFRCDPISEHNRLYWYRQTLGQGPEFLTYFQNEAQLEKSRLLSDRFSAERPKGSFSTLEIQRTEQGDSAMYLCASSSSFRDLTYEQYFGPGTRLTVT.